This record concerns one TCR beta chain sequence. Its antigen target is currently unknown. Nothing much larger sits one base from this clone, and base qualities are not available. The collaborating institutions used their own protocols to collect whole blood in K2EDTA tubes. For TCRbeta analysis, collaborators shipped samples as frozen whole blood, isolated PBMCs, or DNA extracted from either of those sample types. The data originate from a study of blood T cell repertoires in COVID-19 (dated by TCRdb to the early 2020s). Some background on the complete study: Samples from collaborators originated in the United States, Italy and Spain and spanned both the acute and convalescent phases of COVID-19. Samples were obtained from the ongoing ImmuneRACE study (first 160 participants) and from 1,254 subjects provided by 6 global collaborators. Where available, HLA class I and class II types were taken from metadata supplied by the sample provider and were not determined by assay-based typing. The dataset comprised deeply sampled blood TCRbeta repertoires from subjects exposed to, actively infected with, or recovered from COVID-19. A de-identified subject ID, COVID-19 status, age in years and sex were almost always included in the sample metadata. The repertoires were released in a freely available public database intended as a resource for research on the immune response to SARS-CoV-2. The material from the prospective study consisted of cDNA or gDNA derived from T cells, B-cell-depleted T cells, or PBMCs. Paper-wide results and their limitations: The quantity of clinical and demographic metadata differed by source and by participant and was supplied without curation.

Including cysteine and phenylalanine, the CDR3 has 15 amino acids. Of all the DNA, just the CDR3 is kept, 45 bases in frame from base 1. V is shortened by 0 bases, J by 3 bases, and the region joining them spans 11 bases. TCRbeta CDR3 regions were amplified from genomic DNA using the immunoSEQ Assay, a bias-controlled multiplex PCR. The authors processed their data as follows. The number of nucleated cells in each sample was estimated by amplification of reference gene primers within the assay. Sequence reads were collapsed and filtered to measure the absolute abundance of every unique TCRbeta CDR3 rearrangement. For each sample, productive Simpson clonality was calculated as the square root of Simpson's diversity index over productive rearrangements. Entries here come from immuneACCESS through TCRdb and include only in-frame sequences with V and J called. Some clones fail to appear in such tables; in the studies checked, an unresolved V gene covers under half of the shortfall, and the cause of the remainder is unknown. V, J and clone size reflect that table, while D and trimming were determined from the DNA. This sample comprises 150,000 to 160,000 clones, about 90% of them detected only once. Over 0.45% of the sample lies in the top ten.

The sequence was obtained from a man in his fifties with acute or convalescent COVID-19. Sequenced: peripheral blood. Rearrangement joined TRBV23-1 to TRBJ1-2; the best D guess is TRBD1, with 6 bases matching. TRBV23-1 is flagged as an ORF with uncertain function. In nucleotides, the sequence is TGCGCCAGCAGTCAATCACAGGGACCGCACTATGGCTACACCTTC. This translates into CASSQSQGPHYGYTF.